Presented here are 29 T cell receptor beta chains from one specimen sequenced in a study of blood T cell repertoires in COVID-19. Generated by immunoSEQ multiplex PCR, the TCRdb table keeps only in-frame clones and is missing some. The sample yields 50,000 to 55,000 clones, 87% seen once. The sequencing sample was made of peripheral blood. These receptors originate from a human donor with active COVID-19. The donor label of this sample is uncertain.

The V and J genes are TRBV2 and TRBJ2-6; TRBD1 agrees at 7 bases. Looked up from germline, CDR1 is SNHLY and CDR2 is FYNNEI. V shed 8 bases and J 2 bases; nucleotides not matched to a gene: 0. The CDR3 consists of 13 residues. Written as DNA, the CDR3 is TGTGCCAGCGGACAGGCTGGGGCCAACGTCCTGACTTTC. This translates into CASGQAGANVLTF.

The chain couples TRBV6-2 or TRBV6-3 to TRBJ2-7, with TRBD2 matching 15 bases. The junction had 2 bases not matched to a gene; V was cut back by 2 bases and J by 3 bases. Germline values: CDR1 MNHEY, CDR2 SVGEGT. The CDR3 runs to 16 residues. The CDR3 loop is CASSYPGLAGGYEQYF. The CDR3 coding sequence is TGTGCCAGCAGTTACCCGGGACTAGCGGGGGGCTACGAGCAGTACTTC.

The chain joins TRBV5-1 to TRBJ1-2; tentatively, D is TRBD1 (6 bases). Germline lookup yields CDR1 SGHRS and CDR2 YFSETQ. The CDR3 contains 15 residues. Trimming took 1 base from V and 4 from J, leaving 14 bases between them. CDR3: CASSLRQESPYGYTF. Here the CDR3 DNA reads TGCGCCAGCAGCTTGCGACAGGAGAGTCCCTATGGCTACACCTTC. Full variable domain (missing parts from reference TRBV5-1 and TRBJ1-2): KAGVTQTPRYLIKTRGQQVTLSCSPISGHRSVSWYQQTPGQGLQFLFEYFSETQRNKGNFPGRFSGRQFSNSRSEMNVSTLELGDSALYLCASSLRQESPYGYTFGSGTRLTVV.

This chain connects TRBV7-8 to TRBJ1-1; D call uncertain. Trimming stripped 3 bases from V and 2 bases from J, with 7 bases between. There are 13 residues in the CDR3. From germline, CDR1 is SGHVS and CDR2 FQNEAQ. The CDR3 here is CASSLTSNTEAFF. Here the CDR3 DNA reads TGTGCCAGCAGCTTGACATCTAACACTGAAGCTTTCTTT.

The J gene is TRBJ1-3, the V gene TRBV9; D gene uncertain. Germline CDR1 is SGDLS and CDR2 is YYNGEE. The V gene lost 0 bases and the J gene lost 4 bases, with 11 bases spanning the gap. This CDR3 is built from 15 residues. The CDR3 nucleotides read TGTGCCAGCAGCGTAGGGGCAGGCCCGGGAAACACCATATATTTT. This sequence encodes CASSVGAGPGNTIYF.

This clone was picked up one time. CDR3 bases: TGTGCCAGCAGGGACTCTTCCTACAATGAGCAGTTCTTC. Its translation is CASRDSSYNEQFF. The gene calls are TRBV2 and TRBJ2-1; a possible D gene is TRBD2 (5 bases). Trimming took off 6 bases at V and 1 base at J, with 7 bases between the two ends. The CDR3 consists of 13 residues. Per the germline V gene, CDR1 is SNHLY and CDR2 is FYNNEI.

V and J are TRBV9 and TRBJ2-5, with 9 bases matching TRBD2. CDR1 is SGDLS and CDR2 is YYNGEE in the germline V gene. This CDR3 is 15 amino acids long. V lost 3 bases and J lost 1; bases outside the gene matches: 4. The DNA for the CDR3 is TGTGCCAGCAGCGCGACTAGCGGTTCCCAAGAGACCCAGTACTTC. This encodes CASSATSGSQETQYF.

This chain uses TRBV6-5 with TRBJ1-4; maybe TRBD1 (5 bases). Germline assignment: CDR1 MNHEY and CDR2 SVGAGI. There are 13 residues in the CDR3. Trimming shortened V by 7 bases and J by 5 bases, and 11 bases separated the two germline ends. The CDR3 region is CASKYRTNEKLFF. In DNA, the CDR3 is TGTGCCAGCAAGTACAGGACAAATGAAAAACTGTTTTTT.

The rearrangement links TRBV2 to TRBJ2-1; TRBD1 agrees at 7 bases. Germline V gene lookup returns CDR1 SNHLY and CDR2 FYNNEI. The CDR3 is made up of 13 amino acids. V dropped 6 bases and J dropped 7; count of bases not matched to a gene: 6. The CDR3 sequence is CASRSGTANEQFF. The DNA of the CDR3 is TGTGCCAGCAGATCCGGGACAGCTAATGAGCAGTTCTTC. Full variable domain (rest looked up from reference TRBV2 and TRBJ2-1): EPEVTQTPSHQVTQMGQEVILRCVPISNHLYFYWYRQILGQKVEFLVSFYNNEISEKSEIFDDQFSVERPDGSNFTLKIRSTKLEDSAMYFCASRSGTANEQFFGPGTRLTVL.

This clone was detected a few times. The genes are TRBV4-1 and TRBJ2-5; no clear D. Looked up from germline, CDR1 is MGHRA and CDR2 is YSYEKL. This CDR3 is 14 amino acids long. V lost 0 bases and J 7 bases, leaving 12 bases between the germline ends. CDR3: CASSQDFTSGTQYF. The CDR3 DNA is TGCGCCAGCAGCCAAGATTTTACTTCGGGGACCCAGTACTTC.

The chain combines TRBV18 with TRBJ2-7; tentative D call: TRBD1 (6 bases). Germline V lookup: CDR1 KGHSH, CDR2 LQKENI. The V end was cut by 4 bases, the J end by 7 bases, with 17 bases between. The CDR3 has 14 amino acids. CDR3 bases: TGTGCCAGCTCACTTGGACAGCGCAATTCGGAGCAGTACTTC. Translating it yields CASSLGQRNSEQYF.

This clone has just a few counts. The rearrangement uses TRBV3-1 (or the pseudogene TRBV3-2) and TRBJ2-7; D remains ambiguous. V shed 1 base and J shed 2 bases, with 3 bases lying between them. CDR1 is LGHDT and CDR2 is YNNKEL in the germline V gene (reference sequence). CDR3 length: 12 residues. In DNA, the CDR3 is TGTGCCAGCAGCCAAGGTACCTACGAGCAGTACTTC. As protein: CASSQGTYEQYF.

This clone came up a few times. The genes are TRBV19 and TRBJ2-5, with 9 bases fitting TRBD1. Trimming took 10 bases from V and 5 from J; bases not matched to a gene: 11. CDR1 LNHDA and CDR2 SQIVND come from the germline V gene (reference sequence). The CDR3 sequence is 14 residues long. The CDR3 region has the DNA TGTGCCACTCGCCCTACAGGGGGCGGGGAGACCCAGTACTTC. It encodes CATRPTGGGETQYF.

This chain links TRBV6-2 or TRBV6-3 with TRBJ2-1, with TRBD2 identical over 9 bases. This CDR3 region has 16 residues. CDR1 is MNHEY and CDR2 is SVGEGT in the germline V gene. The junction had 9 bases not matched to a gene; V was cut back by 2 bases and J by 7 bases. The DNA for the CDR3 is TGTGCCAGCAGTTACCTGGCTAGCGGGGCTGGGAATGAGCAGTTCTTC. Translated, it gives CASSYLASGAGNEQFF.

The chain links TRBV19 to TRBJ2-7; 9 bases are shared with TRBD2. V shed 2 bases and J 0 bases; nucleotides not matched to a gene: 2. Germline CDR1 is LNHDA and CDR2 is SQIVND (reference sequence). The CDR3 runs to 15 residues. The CDR3 protein is CASSISAGGSYEQYF. The CDR3 DNA sequence: TGTGCCAGTAGTATATCAGCGGGGGGCTCCTACGAGCAGTACTTC.

This rearrangement joins TRBV10-3 to TRBJ2-1, with 9 positions matching TRBD2. In germline, CDR1 is ENHRY, CDR2 SYGVKD. The CDR3 runs to 17 residues. Trimming cost V 2 bases and J 0 bases; bases outside gene matches: 5. CDR3 sequence: CAISEGSRGGSYNEQFF. CDR3 DNA: TGTGCCATCAGTGAGGGCTCGCGGGGGGGCTCCTACAATGAGCAGTTCTTC.

The rearrangement uses TRBV7-9 and TRBJ1-1; 9 nucleotides line up with TRBD1. In germline, CDR1 is SEHNR, CDR2 FQNEAQ (reference sequence). CDR3 length: 14 residues. V lost 4 bases to trimming and J lost 11 bases; unmatched junction nucleotides: 11. The CDR3 reads CASSSQTGTGLAFF. For the CDR3, the DNA is TGTGCCAGCAGCTCCCAAACCGGGACAGGGTTGGCTTTCTTT.

The genes are TRBV6-5 and TRBJ2-7, with 13 bases fitting TRBD2. The CDR3 runs to 15 residues. Germline CDR1 and CDR2: MNHEY and SVGAGI. Losses at the gene ends were 6 bases for V and 4 bases for J; bases not matched to a gene: 6. The CDR3 is CASRKTSGGAYEQYF. CDR3 coding DNA: TGTGCCAGCAGGAAAACTAGCGGGGGGGCTTACGAGCAGTACTTC.

This sequence joins TRBV6-2 or TRBV6-3 and TRBJ1-1, with a possible D match to TRBD1 (6 bases). CDR3 length equals 13 residues. Germline loops: CDR1 MNHEY, CDR2 SVGEGT. Trimming shortened V by 2 bases and J by 7 bases, and 11 bases separated the two germline ends. The CDR3 here is CASSYAGGYEAFF. As DNA, the CDR3 is TGTGCCAGCAGTTACGCGGGGGGCTATGAAGCTTTCTTT.

The chain employs TRBV12-3 or TRBV12-4 and TRBJ2-5, with D maybe TRBD2 (5 bases). Between the trimmed V and J ends, which lost 3 bases and 5 bases, there was a span of 7 bases. This CDR3 has 12 residues. Here the CDR3 DNA reads TGTGCCAGCAGTTTGGCTAGCGAGACCCAGTACTTC. Translated: CASSLASETQYF.

There are a few counts of this clone. V gene TRBV9 combines with J gene TRBJ2-5; 8 bases agree with TRBD2. Germline values: CDR1 SGDLS, CDR2 YYNGEE. CDR3 length: 15 residues. J gave up 5 bases and V 4 bases, and 10 bases lay outside the gene matches. CDR3 nucleotides: TGTGCCAGCAGCTCTGCAGCGGGGGACGGGGAGACCCAGTACTTC. Its protein product is CASSSAAGDGETQYF.

The V and J genes are TRBV6-2 or TRBV6-3 and TRBJ2-3; TRBD1 aligns across 7 bases. CDR1 is MNHEY and CDR2 is SVGEGT in the germline V gene. V trimming: 3 bases; J trimming: 2 bases; junction bases outside the gene matches: 8. The CDR3 has 16 residues. For the CDR3, the DNA is TGTGCCAGCAGTTATACGGCAGGGGGTCTCACAGATACGCAGTATTTT. This encodes CASSYTAGGLTDTQYF.

The chain uses TRBV6-5 and TRBJ2-7; D is undetermined. The CDR3 spans 15 residues. CDR1 and CDR2 (germline): MNHEY, SVGAGI. V was cut by 5 bases and J by 1 base, with 15 bases left in between. CDR3 sequence: CASSTVHQVSYEQYF. DNA of the CDR3: TGTGCCAGCAGTACCGTACATCAGGTTTCCTACGAGCAGTACTTC.

J is TRBJ2-5 and V is TRBV9, with D tentatively TRBD2 (5 bases). Per the germline V gene, CDR1 is SGDLS and CDR2 is YYNGEE. This CDR3 has 14 amino acids. V was trimmed by 0 bases and J by 5 bases, leaving 11 bases between them. The CDR3 DNA is TGTGCCAGCAGCGTAGTTGCTAGCTGGGAGACCCAGTACTTC. Encoded protein: CASSVVASWETQYF. The whole variable domain, filled in from reference TRBV9 and TRBJ2-5, reads DSGVTQTPKHLITATGQRVTLRCSPRSGDLSVYWYQQSLDQGLQFLIQYYNGEERAKGNILERFSAQQFPDLHSELNLSSLELGDSALYFCASSVVASWETQYFGPGTRLLVL.

The CDR3 reads CASSPPFRVGNTIYF. CDR3 bases: TGTGCCAGCAGCCCCCCTTTCAGGGTGGGAAACACCATATATTTT. The chain combines TRBV7-9 with TRBJ1-3; possibly TRBD1 for D (5 bases). Germline V lookup: CDR1 SEHNR, CDR2 FQNEAQ (reference sequence). This CDR3 spans 15 amino acids. The V gene lost 5 bases and the J gene lost 4 bases, with 15 bases spanning the gap.

The V call is TRBV18, the J call TRBJ2-2, with a weak D call TRBD1 (6 bases). The CDR3 covers 16 residues. Germline CDR1 and CDR2: KGHSH and LQKENI. Between the trimmed V and J ends, which lost 6 bases and 1 base, there was a span of 15 bases. In DNA form, the CDR3 reads TGTGCCAGCTCTCCTGGACAGTCCTTGAACACCGGGGAGCTGTTTTTT. Encoded protein: CASSPGQSLNTGELFF.

The chain couples TRBV27 to TRBJ1-2; TRBD1 matches 8 bases. The CDR3 is 15 residues long. V was clipped by 10 bases and J by 8 bases; unmatched bases: 18. The germline CDR1 and CDR2 sequences are MNHEY and SMNVEV (reference sequence). CDR3 sequence: CATKGWAGGLRGYTF. The CDR3 DNA is TGTGCCACAAAGGGGTGGGCAGGGGGCTTGAGAGGCTACACCTTC.

This clone was counted between two and nine times. The V and J genes are TRBV6-6 and TRBJ1-4; 7 bases agree with TRBD1. This CDR3 has 16 residues. The V gene end was trimmed by 5 bases and the J gene end by 3 bases; junction bases not matched to a gene: 9. Per germline, CDR1 MNHNY and CDR2 SVGAGI (reference sequence). CDR3 sequence reads: CASSPRDSYPNEKLFF. In DNA form, the CDR3 reads TGTGCCAGCAGTCCTCGGGACAGCTATCCTAATGAAAAACTGTTTTTT.

The genes are TRBV5-8 and TRBJ2-5, with TRBD2 identical over 7 bases. Germline V gene sequence: CDR1 SGHTS, CDR2 YDEGEE. The trim removed 3 bases at V and 4 bases at J, leaving 12 bases unmatched. The CDR3 runs 16 residues. As DNA, the CDR3 is TGTGCCAGCAGCTCCCGACTAGCCTGGAGTCGAGAGACCCAGTACTTC. This encodes CASSSRLAWSRETQYF. Looking up the rest from reference TRBV5-8 and TRBJ2-5 gives the full variable domain: EAGVTQSPTHLIKTRGQQATLRCSPISGHTSVYWYQQALGLGLQFLLWYDEGEERNRGNFPPRFSGRQFPNYSSELNVNALELEDSALYLCASSSRLAWSRETQYFGPGTRLLVL.